The 25 T cell receptor beta chains presented below share a single source sample, sequenced in a study of human T cells and chemical hapten exposure. Total RNA extraction was carried out from unfractionated whole blood. TCRdb re-analysed the 5' RACE reads in MiXCR, keeping a single row per CDR3 protein. The sample lists 110,000 or so distinct CDR3 sequences, approximately 19% seen once, with about 3% in the top ten. The receptors derive from a human donor in good health.

The chain couples TRBV9 to TRBJ2-7; 10 bases align to TRBD2. With 4 bases clipped from V and 0 bases from J, the junction kept 4 bases outside the gene matches. The germline V gene has CDR1 SGDLS and CDR2 YYNGEE. CDR3 length: 15 amino acids. The CDR3 region has the DNA TGTGCCAGCAGCCCGGGGACTAGCGCCTCCTACGAGCAGTACTTC. Its translation is CASSPGTSASYEQYF.

The J gene is TRBJ2-3, the V gene TRBV12-3 or TRBV12-4; D tentatively fits TRBD1 or TRBD2 (7 bases each). The CDR3 has 14 residues. V was trimmed by 3 bases and J by 7 bases, leaving 14 bases between them. The CDR3 spells CASSLGRGGYTQYF. The CDR3 DNA is TGTGCCAGCAGTTTGGGCAGGGGGGGATATACGCAGTATTTT.

The chain combines TRBV28 with TRBJ1-3; maybe TRBD1 (5 bases). The CDR3 is made up of 13 amino acids. Trimming took off 10 bases at V and 1 base at J, with 11 bases between the two ends. Per the germline V gene, CDR1 is MDHEN and CDR2 is SYDVKM. The CDR3 reads CATVTGSGNTIYF. CDR3 nucleotides: TGTGCCACCGTTACAGGTTCTGGAAACACCATATATTTT.

This clonotype came up a few times. The chain joins TRBV7-8 to TRBJ2-3; 10 bases line up with TRBD2. CDR1 and CDR2 (germline): SGHVS, FQNEAQ. This CDR3 has 17 amino acids. J gave up 6 bases and V 6 bases, and 15 bases lay outside the gene matches. CDR3 bases: TGTGCCAGCAGACTACCGGGTCCTAGCGGGAGTCCCGATACGCAGTATTTT. Amino acids: CASRLPGPSGSPDTQYF.

The chain has TRBV28 and TRBJ2-4; 8 bases fit TRBD1. Trimming removed 6 bases from V and 3 bases from J; junction bases left unmatched: 7. The CDR3 totals 15 residues. The germline V gene has CDR1 MDHEN and CDR2 SYDVKM. CDR3 in amino acids: CASRGTGEDKNIQYF. CDR3 DNA: TGTGCCAGCAGGGGGACAGGAGAGGACAAAAACATTCAGTACTTC. The whole variable domain, remainder taken from reference TRBV28 and TRBJ2-4, is DVKVTQSSRYLVKRTGEKVFLECVQDMDHENMFWYRQDPGLGLRLIYFSYDVKMKEKGDIPEGYSVSREKKERFSLILESASTNQTSMYLCASRGTGEDKNIQYFGAGTRLSVL.

This clonotype has a handful of counts. V is TRBV18 and J is TRBJ2-6, with D uncertain. This CDR3 comprises 14 residues. Trimming left V 0 bases short and J 2 bases short, with 2 bases between. CDR1 KGHSH and CDR2 LQKENI come from the germline V gene. CDR3 sequence: CASSPPPGANVLTF. In nucleotides, the CDR3 is TGTGCCAGCTCACCACCTCCTGGGGCCAACGTCCTGACTTTC.

This clonotype was counted only a few times. The rearrangement links TRBV7-6 to TRBJ2-6; a weak D match, TRBD1 (5 bases). This CDR3 has 21 residues. The V end was cut by 0 bases, the J end by 0 bases, with 21 bases between. From germline, CDR1 is SGHVS and CDR2 FNYEAQ. The CDR3 here is CASSLAGGAGFSLSGANVLTF. DNA of the CDR3: TGTGCCAGCAGCTTAGCGGGTGGGGCAGGCTTTAGCCTCTCTGGGGCCAACGTCCTGACTTTC.

This clonotype was seen only a few times. V gene TRBV28 combines with J gene TRBJ1-2, with D unclear. Per germline, CDR1 MDHEN and CDR2 SYDVKM. This CDR3 is 12 amino acids long. Between the trimmed V and J ends, which lost 8 bases and 3 bases, there was a span of 10 bases. The DNA for the CDR3 is TGTGCCAGCGGGGTGGGTTACTATGGCTACACCTTC. Residues: CASGVGYYGYTF.

Comments on this clonotype: The junction shows a germline mismatch at one end, possibly a read error. J is TRBJ2-2 and V is TRBV19, with TRBD2 matching 10 bases. Germline V gene lookup returns CDR1 LNHDA and CDR2 SQIVND (reference sequence). The CDR3 length is 17 residues. The CDR3 DNA reads as TGTGCGAGTAATTGGCCCAGCGGGGGGGCGAACACCGGGGAGCTGTTTTTT. Translated: CASNWPSGGANTGELFF. The full variable domain, with the rest looked up from reference TRBV19 and TRBJ2-2, is DGGITQSPKYLFRKEGQNVTLSCEQNLNHDAMYWYRQDPGQGLRLIYYSQIVNDFQKGDIAEGYSVSREKKESFPLTVTSAQKNPTAFYLCASNWPSGGANTGELFFGEGSRLTVL.

The sample holds a few counts of this clonotype. This chain connects TRBV5-1 to TRBJ1-1; D gene uncertain. This CDR3 has 14 residues. Germline V gene sequence: CDR1 SGHRS, CDR2 YFSETQ. Trimming left V 3 bases short and J 5 bases short, with 14 bases between. The CDR3: CASSSTVERTEAFF. CDR3 sequence (DNA): TGCGCCAGCAGCTCTACCGTTGAGCGAACTGAAGCTTTCTTT.

This CDR3 reads CASSLGWGNYGYTF. The CDR3 bases are TGTGCCAGCAGTTTAGGTTGGGGAAACTATGGCTACACCTTC. V gene TRBV28 combines with J gene TRBJ1-2; D ambiguous. CDR1 and CDR2 (germline): MDHEN, SYDVKM. The CDR3 is 14 amino acids. V was pared by 2 bases and J by 2 bases, with 9 bases between.

This rearrangement joins TRBV6-2 or TRBV6-3 to TRBJ1-2, with D uncertain. V lost 0 bases and J 6 bases, leaving 14 bases between the germline ends. This CDR3 is built from 15 residues. The V gene's germline CDR1 is MNHEY and CDR2 SVGEGT. As DNA, the CDR3 is TGTGCCAGCAGTTACTCGCAGAGAGAAGGCCATGGCTACACCTTC. Amino acids: CASSYSQREGHGYTF.

J is TRBJ2-2 and V is TRBV7-9; TRBD1 matches 11 bases. The CDR3 has 19 amino acids. Germline V lookup: CDR1 SEHNR, CDR2 FQNEAQ (reference sequence). The V segment lost 1 base and the J segment 3 bases; nucleotides outside the gene matches: 10. CDR3 loop: CASSLEGLGQGAYTGELFF. The CDR3 DNA is TGTGCCAGCAGCTTAGAAGGCCTAGGACAGGGGGCATACACCGGGGAGCTGTTTTTT. Full variable domain (rest looked up from reference TRBV7-9 and TRBJ2-2): DTGVSQNPRHKITKRGQNVTFRCDPISEHNRLYWYRQTLGQGPEFLTYFQNEAQLEKSRLLSDRFSAERPKGSFSTLEIQRTEQGDSAMYLCASSLEGLGQGAYTGELFFGEGSRLTVL.

The chain links TRBV14 to TRBJ2-5, with D possibly matching TRBD2 (5 bases). The V gene lost 1 base and the J gene lost 1 base, with 10 bases spanning the gap. Germline CDR1 SGHDN, CDR2 FVKESK. The length of the CDR3 is 15 residues. The chain's CDR3 is CASSQVGVVQETQYF. The CDR3 DNA reads as TGTGCCAGCAGCCAAGTCGGGGTAGTCCAAGAGACCCAGTACTTC.

The chain couples TRBV29-1 to TRBJ2-3, with D possibly being TRBD2 (7 bases). This CDR3 has 12 residues. The germline V and J ends were trimmed by 7 bases and 4 bases, with 12 bases remaining between them. Germline V lookup: CDR1 SQVTM, CDR2 ANQGSEA. CDR3 residues: CSGGGTPDTQYF. The CDR3 DNA reads TGCAGCGGGGGGGGCACCCCAGATACGCAGTATTTT.

This chain links TRBV27 with TRBJ2-3; TRBD1 aligns across 8 bases. Unmatched junction bases numbered 7, after V lost 3 bases and J lost 2 bases. CDR1 and CDR2 from the germline V gene are MNHEY and SMNVEV (reference sequence). This CDR3 region has 16 residues. The CDR3 spells CASSFSGQGYTDTQYF. DNA of the CDR3: TGTGCCAGCAGTTTCAGTGGACAGGGATACACAGATACGCAGTATTTT.

This clonotype has only a few counts. This chain uses TRBV20-1 with TRBJ1-2, with D perhaps TRBD1 (6 bases). The V end was cut by 7 bases, the J end by 8 bases, with 17 bases between. Germline CDR1 is DFQATT and CDR2 is SNEGSKA (reference sequence). This CDR3 is built from 12 residues. The DNA of the CDR3 is TGCAGTGAAGGTTCAGGGGAAAAGGGCTACACCTTC. It codes for CSEGSGEKGYTF.

This chain links TRBV6-2 or TRBV6-3 with TRBJ1-5, with D possibly being TRBD1 (6 bases). Trimming took 2 bases from V and 4 from J, leaving 9 bases between them. The length of the CDR3 is 14 residues. CDR1 is MNHEY, CDR2 SVGEGT, per germline. CDR3 residues: CASSYGQGNQPQHF. The CDR3 nucleotides read TGTGCCAGCAGTTACGGGCAGGGGAATCAGCCCCAGCATTTT.

The chain carries TRBV27 and TRBJ2-2; 7 positions agree with TRBD1. J gave up 7 bases and V 4 bases, and 9 bases lay outside the gene matches. The CDR3 loop spans 15 amino acids. CDR1 and CDR2 from the germline V gene are MNHEY and SMNVEV (reference sequence). In DNA, the CDR3 is TGTGCCAGCAGTTCCTCGACAGGGTGGAACGGGGAGCTGTTTTTT. This codes for CASSSSTGWNGELFF.

This clonotype was seen only a few times. The genes are TRBV14 and TRBJ1-1, with TRBD1 identical over 8 bases. The CDR3 runs 16 residues. V dropped 4 bases and J dropped 1; count of bases not matched to a gene: 8. CDR1 SGHDN and CDR2 FVKESK come from the germline V gene. CDR3 sequence reads: CASSRLSTGANTEAFF. Here the CDR3 DNA reads TGTGCCAGCAGCCGCCTCTCGACAGGGGCGAACACTGAAGCTTTCTTT. The whole variable domain, remainder taken from reference TRBV14 and TRBJ1-1, is EAGVTQFPSHSVIEKGQTVTLRCDPISGHDNLYWYRRVMGKEIKFLLHFVKESKQDESGMPNNRFLAERTGGTYSTLKVQPAELEDSGVYFCASSRLSTGANTEAFFGQGTRLTVV.

The rearrangement uses TRBV6-5 and TRBJ2-7; D is undetermined. The CDR3 contains 13 residues. V was trimmed by 6 bases and J by 7 bases, leaving 16 bases between them. Germline values: CDR1 MNHEY, CDR2 SVGAGI. CDR3 residues: CASSPFVGREQYF. CDR3 nucleotide sequence: TGTGCCAGCAGCCCCTTTGTGGGCCGGGAGCAGTACTTC.

This clonotype was picked up a small number of times. The CDR3 sequence is CASRGQVSSYEQYF. In nucleotides, the CDR3 is TGCGCCAGCAGGGGGCAGGTCAGCTCCTACGAGCAGTACTTC. The V gene is TRBV5-1, the J gene TRBJ2-7; D is perhaps TRBD1 (5 bases). The germline V and J ends were trimmed by 5 bases and 0 bases, with 12 bases remaining between them. Germline-derived CDR1 and CDR2 are SGHRS and YFSETQ. The CDR3 extends over 14 amino acids.

J is TRBJ2-7 and V is TRBV28; D may be TRBD2 (6 bases). This CDR3 has 16 amino acids. V lost 6 bases, J lost 0 bases, and 18 bases lay in between. CDR1 and CDR2 (germline): MDHEN, SYDVKM. The CDR3 region has the DNA TGTGCCAGCAGCCCCAGCGGGCCCACCCGCTCCTACGAGCAGTACTTC. Amino acid sequence: CASSPSGPTRSYEQYF.

The chain recombines TRBV19 with TRBJ2-7; the D call may be TRBD1 or TRBD2 (5 bases each). CDR1 is LNHDA, CDR2 SQIVND, per germline (reference sequence). CDR3 length: 14 amino acids. V was trimmed by 3 bases and J by 3 bases, leaving 12 bases between them. The CDR3 DNA sequence: TGTGCCAGTAGTATTGGGACGGCCTTCTACGAGCAGTACTTC. Encoded protein: CASSIGTAFYEQYF.

The rearrangement joins TRBV20-1 to TRBJ1-3; 7 bases are a match to TRBD1. The CDR3 is 16 amino acids. V was pared by 0 bases and J by 0 bases, with 5 bases of the junction left unmatched. Germline values: CDR1 DFQATT, CDR2 SNEGSKA (reference sequence). The CDR3 here is CSAREPGQNSGNTIYF. CDR3 DNA sequence: TGCAGTGCTAGAGAGCCGGGACAGAACTCTGGAAACACCATATATTTT.